This record concerns one T cell receptor (beta chain) sequence. These data originate in a study of lymphopenia after photon versus proton radiotherapy. The length of the CDR3 is 16 residues. The ends were cut back, 4 bases at V and 4 bases at J, with 14 bases in the middle. Measured with immunoSEQ multiplex PCR; TCRdb has only the in-frame clones, and not every one. Among tens of thousands of clones listed, roughly 90% were seen once. The TCR sequence derives from a woman aged 40 to 49 with cholangiocarcinoma. The chain combines TRBV23-1 with TRBJ2-6, with D possibly called TRBD1 or TRBD2 (5 bases each). TRBV23-1 is placed among ORFs of uncertain function. Sequenced here: peripheral blood, sampled from a patient treated with photon-based radiotherapy. CDR3 DNA sequence: TGCGCCAGCAGTCGGGACGGCAAATTAGGGGCCAACGTCCTGACTTTC. It translates to CASSRDGKLGANVLTF.